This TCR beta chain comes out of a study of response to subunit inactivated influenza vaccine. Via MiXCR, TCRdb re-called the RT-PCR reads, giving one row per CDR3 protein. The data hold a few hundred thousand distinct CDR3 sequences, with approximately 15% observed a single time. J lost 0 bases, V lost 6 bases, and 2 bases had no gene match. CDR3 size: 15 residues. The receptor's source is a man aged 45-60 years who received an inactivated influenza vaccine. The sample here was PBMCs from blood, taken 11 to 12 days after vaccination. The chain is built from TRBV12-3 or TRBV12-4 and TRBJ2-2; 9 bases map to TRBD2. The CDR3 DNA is TGTGCCAGCAGGCGGGGGGGCGCGAACACCGGGGAGCTGTTTTTT. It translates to CASRRGGANTGELFF.